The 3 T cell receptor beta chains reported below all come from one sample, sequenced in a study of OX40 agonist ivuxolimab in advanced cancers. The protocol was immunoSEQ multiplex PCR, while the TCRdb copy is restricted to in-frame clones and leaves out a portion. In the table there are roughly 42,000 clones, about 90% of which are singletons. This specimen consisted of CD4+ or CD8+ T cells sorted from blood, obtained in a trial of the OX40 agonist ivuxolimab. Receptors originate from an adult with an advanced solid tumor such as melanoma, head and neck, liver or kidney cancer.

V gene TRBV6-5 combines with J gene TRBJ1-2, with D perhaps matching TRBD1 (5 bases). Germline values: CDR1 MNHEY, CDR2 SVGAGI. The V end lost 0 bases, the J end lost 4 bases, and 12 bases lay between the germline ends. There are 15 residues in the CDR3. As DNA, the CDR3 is TGTGCCAGCAGTTACTCTCAGTCCGGGACCTATGGCTACACCTTC. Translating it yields CASSYSQSGTYGYTF.

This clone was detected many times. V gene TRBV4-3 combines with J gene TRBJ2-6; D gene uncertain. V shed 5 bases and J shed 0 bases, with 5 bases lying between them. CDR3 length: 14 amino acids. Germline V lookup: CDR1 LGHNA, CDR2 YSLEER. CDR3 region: CASSTYSGANVLTF. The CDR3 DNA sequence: TGCGCCAGCAGCACTTACTCTGGGGCCAACGTCCTGACTTTC.

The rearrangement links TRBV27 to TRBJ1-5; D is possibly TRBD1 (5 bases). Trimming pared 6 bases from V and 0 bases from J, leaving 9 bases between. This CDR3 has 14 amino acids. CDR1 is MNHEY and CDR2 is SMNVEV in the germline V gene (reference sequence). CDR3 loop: CASSSGYSNQPQHF. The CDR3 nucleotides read TGTGCCAGCAGCTCAGGGTATAGCAATCAGCCCCAGCATTTT.